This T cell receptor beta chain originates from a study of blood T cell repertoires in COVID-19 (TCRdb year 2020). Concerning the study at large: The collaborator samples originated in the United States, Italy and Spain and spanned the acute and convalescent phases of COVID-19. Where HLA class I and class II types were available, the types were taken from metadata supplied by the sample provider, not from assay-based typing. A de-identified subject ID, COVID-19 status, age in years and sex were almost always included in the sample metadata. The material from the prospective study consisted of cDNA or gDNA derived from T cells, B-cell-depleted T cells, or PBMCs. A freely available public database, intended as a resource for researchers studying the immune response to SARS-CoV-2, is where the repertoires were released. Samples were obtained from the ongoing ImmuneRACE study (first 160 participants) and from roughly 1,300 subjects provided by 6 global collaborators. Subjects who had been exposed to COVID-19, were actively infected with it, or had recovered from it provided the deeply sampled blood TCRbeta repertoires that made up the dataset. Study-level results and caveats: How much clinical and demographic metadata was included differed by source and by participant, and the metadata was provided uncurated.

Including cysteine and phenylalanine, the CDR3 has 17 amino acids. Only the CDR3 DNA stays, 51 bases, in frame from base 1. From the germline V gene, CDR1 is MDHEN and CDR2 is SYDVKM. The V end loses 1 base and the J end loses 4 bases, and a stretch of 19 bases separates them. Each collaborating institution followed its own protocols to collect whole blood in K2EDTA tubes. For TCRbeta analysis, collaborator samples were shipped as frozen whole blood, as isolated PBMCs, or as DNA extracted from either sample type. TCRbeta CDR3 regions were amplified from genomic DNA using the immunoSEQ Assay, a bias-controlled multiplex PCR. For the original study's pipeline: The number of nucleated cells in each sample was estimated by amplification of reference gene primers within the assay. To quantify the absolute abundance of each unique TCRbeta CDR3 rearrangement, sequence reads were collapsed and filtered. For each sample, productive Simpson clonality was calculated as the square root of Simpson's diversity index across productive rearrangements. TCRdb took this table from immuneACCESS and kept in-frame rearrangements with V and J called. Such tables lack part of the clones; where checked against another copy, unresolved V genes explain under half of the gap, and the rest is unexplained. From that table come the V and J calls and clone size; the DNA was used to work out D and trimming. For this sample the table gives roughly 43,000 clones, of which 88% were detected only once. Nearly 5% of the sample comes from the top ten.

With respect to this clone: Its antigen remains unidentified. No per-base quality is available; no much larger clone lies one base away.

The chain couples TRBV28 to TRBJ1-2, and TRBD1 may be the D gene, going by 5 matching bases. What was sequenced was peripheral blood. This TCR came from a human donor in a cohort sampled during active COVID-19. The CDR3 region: CASSLSPGRVILYGYTF. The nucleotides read TGTGCCAGCAGTTTATCTCCAGGGCGCGTAATTCTCTATGGCTACACCTTC.